The 20 T cell receptor beta chains in this list originate from one sample, sequenced in a study of beta chain features in type 1 diabetes. The entirety of the isolated RNA underwent reverse transcription, so expressed TCRB transcripts were sequenced. The method was immunoSEQ multiplex PCR; TCRdb's version includes in-frame clones alone and lacks a portion of them. The sample yields approximately 470,000 clones, about 30% seen once. Sequencing used naive CD4+ T cells from blood. Every receptor here comes from a man in his late teens or twenties in good health.

This clone was observed a few times. The chain uses TRBV29-1 and TRBJ1-3; D gene ambiguous. Germline V CDR1 and CDR2: SQVTM, ANQGSEA. This CDR3 contains 13 residues. The V end lost 7 bases, the J end lost 0 bases, and 10 bases lay between the germline ends. The CDR3: CSAWAFSGNTIYF. CDR3 in DNA: TGCAGCGCCTGGGCCTTCTCTGGAAACACCATATATTTT.

The rearrangement uses TRBV30 and TRBJ1-2; 8 nucleotides agree with TRBD1. The germline CDR1 and CDR2 sequences are GTSNPN and SVGIG (reference sequence). V was pared by 2 bases and J by 8 bases, with 10 bases of the junction left unmatched. There are 14 residues in the CDR3. For the CDR3, the DNA is TGTGCCTGGAGTCCCGCGCAGGGGGCGTGGGGCTACACCTTC. Translated: CAWSPAQGAWGYTF.

The chain uses TRBV7-2 and TRBJ2-4, with D uncertain. This CDR3 contains 13 residues. Per the germline V gene, CDR1 is SGHTA and CDR2 is FQGNSA. The V gene lost 5 bases and the J gene lost 7 bases, with 12 bases spanning the gap. CDR3 sequence: CASSPSLRNIQYF. The CDR3 bases are TGTGCCAGCAGCCCGAGTCTCAGGAACATTCAGTACTTC. The variable domain in full, completed from reference TRBV7-2 and TRBJ2-4, reads GAGVSQSPSNKVTEKGKDVELRCDPISGHTALYWYRQSLGQGLEFLIYFQGNSAPDKSGLPSDRFSAERTGGSVSTLTIQRTQQEDSAVYLCASSPSLRNIQYFGAGTRLSVL.

This clone came up a few times. The chain couples TRBV5-4 to TRBJ2-5, with unresolved D. V lost 4 bases, J lost 3 bases, and 4 bases lay in between. Germline CDR1 and CDR2: SGHNT and YYREEE (reference sequence). The CDR3 covers 11 residues. CDR3 nucleotides: TGTGCCAGCAGCGTGAAAGAGACCCAGTACTTC. Protein product: CASSVKETQYF. The whole variable domain, remainder taken from reference TRBV5-4 and TRBJ2-5, is ETGVTQSPTHLIKTRGQQVTLRCSSQSGHNTVSWYQQALGQGPQFIFQYYREEENGRGNFPPRFSGLQFPNYSSELNVNALELDDSALYLCASSVKETQYFGPGTRLLVL.

This clone was seen only once. V is TRBV28 and J is TRBJ2-7; D might be TRBD1 (6 bases). This CDR3 spans 14 amino acids. The germline V gene has CDR1 MDHEN and CDR2 SYDVKM. Trimming left V 8 bases short and J 1 base short, with 15 bases between. The CDR3 DNA is TGTGCCAGCGGGAAGACAGGTCCTTCCTACGAGCAGTACTTC. Its protein is CASGKTGPSYEQYF.

This clone was picked up a small number of times. This chain links TRBV28 with TRBJ2-7, with D possibly matching TRBD1 (6 bases). This CDR3 comprises 14 residues. Looked up from germline, CDR1 is MDHEN and CDR2 is SYDVKM. Trimming shortened V by 6 bases and J by 1 base, and 13 bases separated the two germline ends. CDR3 amino acids: CASRYRDTSYEQYF. CDR3 nucleotides: TGTGCCAGCAGATACCGGGACACTTCCTACGAGCAGTACTTC.

This clone was seen a handful of times. CDR3 DNA sequence: TGTGCCAGCAGCTCCCTGACTAGCGGGAGGGCCCGGGAGACCCAGTACTTC. It codes for CASSSLTSGRARETQYF. This chain joins TRBV7-2 and TRBJ2-5, with TRBD2 matching over 14 bases. The trim removed 4 bases at V and 5 bases at J, leaving 9 bases unmatched. There are 17 residues in the CDR3. CDR1 is SGHTA, CDR2 FQGNSA, per germline.

This clone has a handful of counts. The DNA of the CDR3 is TGCAGCGTTGCTGAAGGGCGTACCCAGTACTTC. As protein: CSVAEGRTQYF. The chain combines TRBV29-1 with TRBJ2-5; no definite D call. The CDR3 covers 11 residues. V was clipped by 4 bases and J by 8 bases, with 11 bases between them. CDR1 SQVTM and CDR2 ANQGSEA come from the germline V gene.

This clone was counted between two and nine times. The genes are TRBV29-1 and TRBJ2-7; no definite D call. The CDR3 has 12 residues. V dropped 4 bases and J dropped 6 bases, with 13 bases sitting between them. Germline CDR1 reads SQVTM; CDR2 reads ANQGSEA. The DNA of the CDR3 is TGCAGCGTTGCTGGGAACGGCGGCGAGCAGTACTTC. It specifies CSVAGNGGEQYF.

This clone was counted between two and nine times. CDR3 in amino acids: CAIRNRGHGTDTQYF. Written as DNA, the CDR3 is TGTGCCATCCGGAACAGGGGGCACGGCACAGATACGCAGTATTTT. The chain has TRBV7-9 and TRBJ2-3; 9 bases line up with TRBD1. Germline V CDR1 and CDR2: SEHNR, FQNEAQ (reference sequence). CDR3 length equals 15 residues. With V trimmed by 10 bases and J by 1 base, 9 bases remained unmatched.

This sequence joins TRBV15 and TRBJ2-5, with 11 nucleotides matching TRBD2. Germline V gives CDR1 LNHNV, CDR2 YYDKDF (reference sequence). The length of the CDR3 is 16 residues. V lost 2 bases, J lost 1 base, and 3 bases stayed unmatched. Written as DNA, the CDR3 is TGTGCCACCAGCAGACCAGGGACTAGCGGCCAAGAGACCCAGTACTTC. Its protein is CATSRPGTSGQETQYF.

This clone has a handful of counts. The chain combines TRBV5-1 with TRBJ2-5, with D perhaps matching TRBD1 or TRBD2 (5 bases each). The V and J ends lost 6 bases and 4 bases respectively, with 10 bases between them. In germline, CDR1 is SGHRS, CDR2 YFSETQ. This CDR3 region has 12 residues. CDR3 DNA sequence: TGCGCCAGCAATATTGGGGGAGAGACCCAGTACTTC. This encodes CASNIGGETQYF.

The chain couples TRBV30 to TRBJ2-5; 11 nucleotides align to TRBD1. The J segment lost 4 bases and the V segment lost 5 bases, leaving 6 bases of the junction unmatched. CDR1 and CDR2 (germline): GTSNPN, SVGIG (reference sequence). This CDR3 has 14 residues. This chain's CDR3 is CAWDRDRGSETQYF. CDR3 DNA sequence: TGTGCCTGGGACCGGGACAGGGGGTCAGAGACCCAGTACTTC.

J is TRBJ2-3 and V is TRBV6-5; the D gene is possibly TRBD1 (5 bases). Trimming shortened V by 6 bases and J by 2 bases, and 9 bases separated the two germline ends. The CDR3 consists of 13 residues. Germline CDR1 reads MNHEY; CDR2 reads SVGAGI. The CDR3, as DNA: TGTGCCAGCAGAGAGGACACCACAGATACGCAGTATTTT. Its protein product is CASREDTTDTQYF.

The DNA for the CDR3 is TGTGCCAGCAGCTTAACAGGGATAGTCAGCTACACCTTC. Protein product: CASSLTGIVSYTF. The rearrangement joins TRBV9 to TRBJ1-2; D is perhaps TRBD1 (6 bases). Trimming pared 4 bases from V and 9 bases from J, leaving 16 bases between. The germline CDR1 and CDR2 sequences are SGDLS and YYNGEE. This CDR3 is 13 amino acids long.

This clone has a handful of counts. Relative to the germline gene, one junction end is altered; a read error may explain this. The V gene is TRBV29-1, the J gene TRBJ2-1; D remains ambiguous. Germline CDR1 and CDR2: SQVTM and ANQGSEA. This CDR3 comprises 13 residues. CDR3 protein: CSVEGPPYNEQFF. Here the CDR3 DNA reads TGCAGCGTGGAAGGGCCTCCATACAATGAGCAGTTCTTC.

The V and J genes are TRBV4-3 and TRBJ2-3; tentatively, D is TRBD1 (5 bases). CDR3 length equals 16 residues. V lost 0 bases and J 3 bases, leaving 13 bases between the germline ends. Germline loops: CDR1 LGHNA, CDR2 YSLEER. CDR3 amino acids: CASSQETARGTDTQYF. The CDR3 coding sequence is TGCGCCAGCAGCCAAGAGACTGCTAGGGGTACAGATACGCAGTATTTT.

This chain links TRBV18 with TRBJ2-7; TRBD1 agrees at 7 bases. CDR3 length: 14 amino acids. V shed 7 bases and J 0 bases; nucleotides not matched to a gene: 6. Germline V gene data show CDR1 as KGHSH and CDR2 as LQKENI. The CDR3 region has the DNA TGTGCCAGCTGTGGACAGGCGAACTCCTACGAGCAGTACTTC. It is translated as CASCGQANSYEQYF.

The genes are TRBV7-6 and TRBJ2-5; 8 nucleotides line up with TRBD1. Trimming at V came to 1 base and at J to 0 bases, leaving 10 bases not matched to a gene. The CDR3 runs 18 residues. Germline-derived CDR1 and CDR2 are SGHVS and FNYEAQ. CDR3 residues: CASSLGRGRGPNQETQYF. The CDR3 bases are TGTGCCAGCAGCTTAGGCAGGGGGCGAGGTCCCAACCAAGAGACCCAGTACTTC.

This clone has a handful of counts. The chain joins TRBV15 to TRBJ1-5; tentatively, D is TRBD1 (5 bases). With 8 bases removed from V and 5 bases from J, the gap between germline ends came to 16 bases. Per the germline V gene, CDR1 is LNHNV and CDR2 is YYDKDF (reference sequence). The CDR3 length is 14 residues. The chain's CDR3 is CATAHLPGYQPQHF. DNA for the CDR3: TGTGCCACCGCACACCTGCCAGGGTATCAGCCCCAGCATTTT. The full variable domain, with the rest looked up from reference TRBV15 and TRBJ1-5, is DAMVIQNPRYQVTQFGKPVTLSCSQTLNHNVMYWYQQKSSQAPKLLFHYYDKDFNNEADTPDNFQSRRPNTSFCFLDIRSPGLGDTAMYLCATAHLPGYQPQHFGDGTRLSIL.